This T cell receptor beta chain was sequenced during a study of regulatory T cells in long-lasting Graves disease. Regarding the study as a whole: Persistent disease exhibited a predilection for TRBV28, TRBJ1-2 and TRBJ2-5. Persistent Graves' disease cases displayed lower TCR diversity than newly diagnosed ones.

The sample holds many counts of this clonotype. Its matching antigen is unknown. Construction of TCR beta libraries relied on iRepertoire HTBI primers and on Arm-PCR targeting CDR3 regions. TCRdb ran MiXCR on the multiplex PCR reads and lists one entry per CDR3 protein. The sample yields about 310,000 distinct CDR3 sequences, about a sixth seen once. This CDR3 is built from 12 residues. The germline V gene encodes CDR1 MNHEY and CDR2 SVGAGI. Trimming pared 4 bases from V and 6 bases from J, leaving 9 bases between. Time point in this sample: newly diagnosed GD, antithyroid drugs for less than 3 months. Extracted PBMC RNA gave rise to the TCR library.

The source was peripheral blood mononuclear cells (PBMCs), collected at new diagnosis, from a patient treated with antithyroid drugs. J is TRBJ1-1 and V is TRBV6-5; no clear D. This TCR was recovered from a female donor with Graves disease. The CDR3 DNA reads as TGTGCCAGCAGTTCTATGGGCTCTGAAGCTTTCTTT. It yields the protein CASSSMGSEAFF.